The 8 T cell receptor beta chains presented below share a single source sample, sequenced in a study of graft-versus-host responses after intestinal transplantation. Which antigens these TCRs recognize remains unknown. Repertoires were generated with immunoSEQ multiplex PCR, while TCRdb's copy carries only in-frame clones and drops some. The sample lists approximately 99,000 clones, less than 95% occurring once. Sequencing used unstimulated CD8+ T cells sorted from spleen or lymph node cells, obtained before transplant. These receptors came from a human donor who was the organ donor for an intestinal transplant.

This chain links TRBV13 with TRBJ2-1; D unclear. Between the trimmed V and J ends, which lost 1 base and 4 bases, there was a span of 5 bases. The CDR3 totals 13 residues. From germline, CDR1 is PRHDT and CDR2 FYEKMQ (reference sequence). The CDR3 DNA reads TGTGCCAGCAGCTTAGTGCAGTACAATGAGCAGTTCTTC. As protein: CASSLVQYNEQFF.

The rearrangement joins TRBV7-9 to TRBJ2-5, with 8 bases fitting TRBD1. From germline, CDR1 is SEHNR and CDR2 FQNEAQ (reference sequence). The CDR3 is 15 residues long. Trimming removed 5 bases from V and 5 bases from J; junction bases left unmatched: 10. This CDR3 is CASSSTSDREETQYF. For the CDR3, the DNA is TGTGCCAGCAGCAGCACTTCGGACAGGGAGGAGACCCAGTACTTC.

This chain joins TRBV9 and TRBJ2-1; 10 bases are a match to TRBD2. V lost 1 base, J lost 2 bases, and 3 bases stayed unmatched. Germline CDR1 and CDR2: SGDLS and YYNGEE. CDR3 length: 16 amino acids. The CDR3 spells CASSVNSGGTYNEQFF. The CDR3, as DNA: TGTGCCAGCAGCGTAAATAGCGGGGGGACCTACAATGAGCAGTTCTTC.

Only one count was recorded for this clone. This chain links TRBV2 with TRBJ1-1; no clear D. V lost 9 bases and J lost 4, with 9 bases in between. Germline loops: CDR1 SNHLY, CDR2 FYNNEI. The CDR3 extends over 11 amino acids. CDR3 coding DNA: TGTGCCAGGACAATTGGCACTGAAGCTTTCTTT. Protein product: CARTIGTEAFF.

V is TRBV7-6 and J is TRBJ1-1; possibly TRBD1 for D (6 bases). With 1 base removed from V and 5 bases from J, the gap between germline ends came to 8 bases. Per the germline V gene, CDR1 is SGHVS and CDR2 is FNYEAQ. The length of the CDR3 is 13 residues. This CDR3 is CASSLDRATEAFF. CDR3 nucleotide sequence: TGTGCCAGCAGCTTAGACAGGGCGACTGAAGCTTTCTTT. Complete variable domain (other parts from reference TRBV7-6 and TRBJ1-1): GAGVSQSPRYKVTKRGQDVALRCDPISGHVSLYWYRQALGQGPEFLTYFNYEAQQDKSGLPNDRFSAERPEGSISTLTIQRTEQRDSAMYRCASSLDRATEAFFGQGTRLTVV.

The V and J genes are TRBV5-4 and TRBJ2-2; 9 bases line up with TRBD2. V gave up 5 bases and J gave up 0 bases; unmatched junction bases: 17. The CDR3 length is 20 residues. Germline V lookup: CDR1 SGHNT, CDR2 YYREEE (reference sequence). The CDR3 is CASSPIPASGMGANTGELFF. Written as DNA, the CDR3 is TGTGCCAGCAGTCCGATTCCGGCTAGCGGGATGGGGGCGAACACCGGGGAGCTGTTTTTT.

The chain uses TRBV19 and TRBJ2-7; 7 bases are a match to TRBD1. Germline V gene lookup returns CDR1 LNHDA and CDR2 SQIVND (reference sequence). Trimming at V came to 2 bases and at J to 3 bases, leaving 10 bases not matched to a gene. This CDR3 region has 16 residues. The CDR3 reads CASSISRDSTFYEQYF. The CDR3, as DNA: TGTGCCAGTAGTATATCCCGGGACAGTACGTTCTACGAGCAGTACTTC. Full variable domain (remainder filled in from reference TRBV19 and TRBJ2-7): DGGITQSPKYLFRKEGQNVTLSCEQNLNHDAMYWYRQDPGQGLRLIYYSQIVNDFQKGDIAEGYSVSREKKESFPLTVTSAQKNPTAFYLCASSISRDSTFYEQYFGPGTRLTVT.

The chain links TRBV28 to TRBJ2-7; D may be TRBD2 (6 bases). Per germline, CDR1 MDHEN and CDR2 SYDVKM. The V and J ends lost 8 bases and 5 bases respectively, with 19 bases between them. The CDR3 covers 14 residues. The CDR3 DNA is TGTGCCAGCGACAAGATTGGAGGGAGCCACGAGCAGTACTTC. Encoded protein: CASDKIGGSHEQYF. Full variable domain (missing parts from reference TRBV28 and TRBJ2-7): DVKVTQSSRYLVKRTGEKVFLECVQDMDHENMFWYRQDPGLGLRLIYFSYDVKMKEKGDIPEGYSVSREKKERFSLILESASTNQTSMYLCASDKIGGSHEQYFGPGTRLTVT.